This T cell receptor beta chain was sequenced during a study of T cell changes during pregnancy in multiple sclerosis. The table came from immunoSEQ multiplex PCR; TCRdb's copy has only in-frame clones and leaves some out. The sample has some 60,000 clones; approximately 90% are singletons. V shed 2 bases and J 11 bases; nucleotides not matched to a gene: 6. CDR3 size: 12 residues. Germline CDR1 GTSNPN, CDR2 SVGIG (reference sequence). This TCR derives from a female donor with multiple sclerosis, enrolled in a pregnancy study. The sequencing used CD4+ T cells from peripheral blood mononuclear cells, collected in the third trimester of pregnancy. This chain joins TRBV30 and TRBJ2-3; TRBD2 agrees at 8 bases. CDR3 in amino acids: CAWSQLAELQYF. In DNA, the CDR3 is TGTGCCTGGAGTCAACTAGCGGAGCTGCAGTATTTT. Based on the CDR3 plus reference TRBV30 and TRBJ2-3, the full variable domain is SQTIHQWPATLVQPVGSPLSLECTVEGTSNPNLYWYRQAAGRGLQLLFYSVGIGQISSEVPQNLSASRPQDRQFILSSKKLLLSDSGFYLCAWSQLAELQYFGPGTRLTVL.